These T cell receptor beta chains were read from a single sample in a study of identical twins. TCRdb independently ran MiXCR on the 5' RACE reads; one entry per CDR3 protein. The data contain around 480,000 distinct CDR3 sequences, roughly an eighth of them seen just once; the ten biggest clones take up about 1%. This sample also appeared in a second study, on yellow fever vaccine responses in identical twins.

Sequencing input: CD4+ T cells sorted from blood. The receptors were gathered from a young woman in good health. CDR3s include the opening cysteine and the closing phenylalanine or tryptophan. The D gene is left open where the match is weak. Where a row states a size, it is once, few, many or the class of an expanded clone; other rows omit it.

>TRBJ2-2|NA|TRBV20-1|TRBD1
TGCAGTGCTTGGGCAGGGGGCTTGGGCGGGGAGCTGTTTTTT
CSAWAGGLGGELFF
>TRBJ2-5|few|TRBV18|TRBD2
TGTGCCAGCTCAAGGGCTAGCGGGACCCAAGAGACCCAGTACTTC
CASSRASGTQETQYF
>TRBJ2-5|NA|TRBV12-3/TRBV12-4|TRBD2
TGTGCCAGCAGTTTTCTCGGGGGGGGACTCGGAGAGACCCAGTACTTC
CASSFLGGGLGETQYF
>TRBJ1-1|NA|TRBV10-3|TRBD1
TGTGCCATCAGTGAGTTCGGGACAGGGGCCACTGAAGCTTTCTTT
CAISEFGTGATEAFF
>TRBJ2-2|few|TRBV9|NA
TGTGCCAGCAGCGTGGGACAAACCACCGGGGAGCTGTTTTTT
CASSVGQTTGELFF
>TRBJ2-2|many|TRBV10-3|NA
TGTGCCATCAGTGAGGGTCGAAACACCGGGGAGCTGTTTTTT
CAISEGRNTGELFF
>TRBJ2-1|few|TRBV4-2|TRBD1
TGTGCCAGCAGCCAGGGGCGGGTACAGGGGGGTATCGATGAGCAGTTCTTC
CASSQGRVQGGIDEQFF
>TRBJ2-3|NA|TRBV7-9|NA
TGTGCCAGCAGCTTTGGGGCCCCAGATACGCAGTATTTT
CASSFGAPDTQYF
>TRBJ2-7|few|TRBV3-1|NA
TGTGCCAGCAGCCAAGAGGGCCTGGGGGGAACCTACGAGCAGTACTTC
CASSQEGLGGTYEQYF
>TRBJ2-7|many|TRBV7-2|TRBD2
TGTGCCAGCAGCGAGGGACTAGCGGGAGTCTACGAGCAGTACTTC
CASSEGLAGVYEQYF
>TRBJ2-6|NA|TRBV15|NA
TGTGCCACTCAGGGTTCGGTTAAGGGGGCCAACGTCCTGACTTTC
CATQGSVKGANVLTF
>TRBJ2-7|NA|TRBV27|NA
TGTGCCAGCAGTTCAAGGGAGCCCTCCGGGATCACCCCCTACGAGCAGTACTTC
CASSSREPSGITPYEQYF
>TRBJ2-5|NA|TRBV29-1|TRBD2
TGCAGCGTTTACGGACTAGCGGGAGAGACCCAGTACTTC
CSVYGLAGETQYF
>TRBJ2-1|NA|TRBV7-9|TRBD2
TGTGCCAGCATCCTAGCGGGAGGGCGCAATGAGCAGTTCTTC
CASILAGGRNEQFF
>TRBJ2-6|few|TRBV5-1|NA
TGCGCCAGCAGCTTGCACCAAACCACCTCTGGGGCCAACGTCCTGACTTTC
CASSLHQTTSGANVLTF
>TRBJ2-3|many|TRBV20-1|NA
TGCAGTGCTGCCCCCCGTCCAGATACGCAGTATTTT
CSAAPRPDTQYF